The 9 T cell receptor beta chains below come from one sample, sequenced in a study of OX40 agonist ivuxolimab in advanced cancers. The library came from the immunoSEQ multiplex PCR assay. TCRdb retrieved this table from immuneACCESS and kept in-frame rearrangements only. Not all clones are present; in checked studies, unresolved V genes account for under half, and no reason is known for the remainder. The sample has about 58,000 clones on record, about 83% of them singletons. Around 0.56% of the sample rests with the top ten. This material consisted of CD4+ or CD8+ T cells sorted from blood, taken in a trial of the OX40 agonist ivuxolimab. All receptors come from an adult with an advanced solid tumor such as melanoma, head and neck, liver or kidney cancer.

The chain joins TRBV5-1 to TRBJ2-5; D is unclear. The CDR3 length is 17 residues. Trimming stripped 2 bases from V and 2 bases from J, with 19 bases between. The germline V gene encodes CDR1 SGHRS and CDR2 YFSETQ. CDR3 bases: TGCGCCAGCAGCTTCCAAGGTTCTAGTATTGCACAAGAGACCCAGTACTTC. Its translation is CASSFQGSSIAQETQYF. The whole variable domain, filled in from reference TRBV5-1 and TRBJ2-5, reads KAGVTQTPRYLIKTRGQQVTLSCSPISGHRSVSWYQQTPGQGLQFLFEYFSETQRNKGNFPGRFSGRQFSNSRSEMNVSTLELGDSALYLCASSFQGSSIAQETQYFGPGTRLLVL.

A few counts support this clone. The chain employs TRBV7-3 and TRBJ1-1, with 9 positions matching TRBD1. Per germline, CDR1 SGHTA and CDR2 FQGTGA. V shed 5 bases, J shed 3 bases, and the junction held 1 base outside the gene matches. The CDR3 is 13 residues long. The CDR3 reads CASSRTGDTEAFF. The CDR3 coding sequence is TGTGCCAGCAGCCGGACAGGGGACACTGAAGCTTTCTTT.

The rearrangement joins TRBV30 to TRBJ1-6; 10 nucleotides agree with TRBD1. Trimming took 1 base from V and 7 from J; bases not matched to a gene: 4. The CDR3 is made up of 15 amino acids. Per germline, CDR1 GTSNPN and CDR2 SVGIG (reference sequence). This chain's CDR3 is CAWSGGTGVNSPLHF. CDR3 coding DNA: TGTGCCTGGAGTGGTGGGACAGGGGTAAATTCACCCCTCCACTTT. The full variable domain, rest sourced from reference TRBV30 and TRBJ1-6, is SQTIHQWPATLVQPVGSPLSLECTVEGTSNPNLYWYRQAAGRGLQLLFYSVGIGQISSEVPQNLSASRPQDRQFILSSKKLLLSDSGFYLCAWSGGTGVNSPLHFGNGTRLTVT.

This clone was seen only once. For the CDR3, the DNA is TGTGCCAGCAGTTCACTAACAGAGGCCCATGGCTACACCTTC. This encodes CASSSLTEAHGYTF. This chain connects TRBV28 to TRBJ1-2, with unresolved D. Trimming left V 4 bases short and J 6 bases short, with 15 bases between. Looked up from germline, CDR1 is MDHEN and CDR2 is SYDVKM. The CDR3 covers 14 residues.

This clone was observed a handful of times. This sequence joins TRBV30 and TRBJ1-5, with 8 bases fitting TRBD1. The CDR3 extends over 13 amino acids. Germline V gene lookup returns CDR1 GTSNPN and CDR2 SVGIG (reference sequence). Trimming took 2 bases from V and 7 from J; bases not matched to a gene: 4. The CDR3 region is CAWSPRDRQPQHF. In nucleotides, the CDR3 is TGTGCCTGGAGTCCCCGGGACAGGCAGCCCCAGCATTTT.

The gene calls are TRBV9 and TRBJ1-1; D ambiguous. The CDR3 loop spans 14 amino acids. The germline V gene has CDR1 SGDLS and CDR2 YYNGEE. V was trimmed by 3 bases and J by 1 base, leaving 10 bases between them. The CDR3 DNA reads TGTGCCAGCAGCGCCCGGACGGCGAACACTGAAGCTTTCTTT. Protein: CASSARTANTEAFF.

CDR3 sequence: CASSLGTNTGELFF. CDR3 DNA: TGCGCCAGCAGCCTCGGGACAAACACCGGGGAGCTGTTTTTT. This chain uses TRBV5-1 with TRBJ2-2; a weak D match, TRBD1 (6 bases). This CDR3 has 14 amino acids. Trimming left V 4 bases short and J 2 bases short, with 9 bases between. Germline CDR1 SGHRS, CDR2 YFSETQ.

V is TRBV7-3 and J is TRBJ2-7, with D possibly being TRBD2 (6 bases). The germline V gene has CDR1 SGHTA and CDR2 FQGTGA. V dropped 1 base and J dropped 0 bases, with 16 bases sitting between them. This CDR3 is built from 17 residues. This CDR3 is CASSLRVGGTGSYEQYF. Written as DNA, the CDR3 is TGTGCCAGCAGCTTAAGAGTTGGCGGGACGGGCTCCTACGAGCAGTACTTC. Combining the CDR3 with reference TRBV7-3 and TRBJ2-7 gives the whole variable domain GAGVSQTPSNKVTEKGKYVELRCDPISGHTALYWYRQSLGQGPEFLIYFQGTGAADDSGLPNDRFFAVRPEGSVSTLKIQRTERGDSAVYLCASSLRVGGTGSYEQYFGPGTRLTVT.

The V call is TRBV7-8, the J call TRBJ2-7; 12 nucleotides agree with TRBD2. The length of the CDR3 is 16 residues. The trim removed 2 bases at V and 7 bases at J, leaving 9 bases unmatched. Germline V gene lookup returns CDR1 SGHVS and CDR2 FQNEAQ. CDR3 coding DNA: TGTGCCAGCAGCTTAAGCCTAGCGGGAGGGCCGTTTGAGCAGTACTTC. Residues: CASSLSLAGGPFEQYF.